The TCR beta chain described here comes from a study of beta chain features in type 1 diabetes. In the study overall: Healthy donors and patients showed comparable age, gender and cell yields.

The authors sorted CD4+ naive, central memory, regulatory and stem cell-like memory cells via CD45RO/CCR7/CD25/CD127/CD95/CD27. V gave up 7 bases and J gave up 2 bases; unmatched junction bases: 2. The germline V gene encodes CDR1 MDHEN and CDR2 SYDVKM. The CDR3 loop spans 12 amino acids. Expressed TCRB transcripts were sequenced, since all the RNA that had been isolated was reverse transcribed. TCRdb's copy holds only in-frame clones and misses some; the assay was immunoSEQ multiplex PCR. The sample records 120,000 to 150,000 clones, under 60% being singletons. Study findings and constraints: The naive, central memory and Treg TCRB repertoires showed an apparent similarity that was greater among patients than among healthy donors. Any HLA type influence on TCRB rearrangement was left unresolved here.

A word on this clone: The antigen remains unidentified.

The J gene is TRBJ2-7, the V gene TRBV28; TRBD1 matches at 7 bases. The sequencing input was Tregs from blood. The sequence was collected from a man between 18 and 35 years old in good health. The CDR3 region has the DNA TGTGCCAGCAACACAGGGGCCTACGAGCAGTACTTC. Protein: CASNTGAYEQYF.